This paragraph covers one T cell receptor (beta chain) sequence. No antigen is known for it. The Oncomine TCR Beta short-read assay was what sequenced the DNA obtained from cultured CD4+ T cells. TCRdb used MiXCR to reprocess the PCR reads, holding one entry per CDR3 protein. The repertoire holds some 15,000 distinct CDR3 sequences, about two fifths seen once, with roughly 5.9% in the top ten. The data stem from a study of vaccination and CD4 T cells after COVID-19. Study at large: Researchers treated cells with overlapping spike peptides taken from SARS-CoV-2, HCoV-NL63, HCoV-OC43 and HCoV-229E. General study results and limits: Researchers report that a median roughly 85% of reactive clones in convalescent patients surfaced only post-vaccination.

This sample's treatment: roughly 11-day PBMC culture with coronavirus spike peptide pools or control peptides (ViraFEST assay). Fresh IL-2 medium replaced half the culture medium on days 3 and 7. The CDR3 sequence is 13 residues long. The ends lost 6 bases at V and 2 bases at J; junction bases unmatched: 3. Germline CDR1 and CDR2: DFQATT and SNEGSKA (reference sequence). The chain recombines TRBV20-1 with TRBJ1-4; 7 bases line up with TRBD1. Sequenced here: CD4+ T cells from blood, cultured in vitro, sampled before SARS-CoV-2 vaccination. The sequence derives from a human donor who had recovered from COVID-19. In nucleotides, the CDR3 is TGCAGTGCAGACAGGGTCACTAATGAAAAACTGTTTTTT. The encoded protein is CSADRVTNEKLFF.